A single sample gave rise to the 31 T cell receptor beta chains below, sequenced in a study of blood T cell repertoires in COVID-19 (dated by TCRdb to the early 2020s). Receptor libraries were prepared by the immunoSEQ multiplex PCR assay. As stored in TCRdb, this immuneACCESS dataset retains in-frame rearrangements with V and J assigned. A fraction of the clones does not appear; measured against another copy, unresolved V genes explain less than half of the discrepancy, and the remainder lacks a known reason. The sample table records about 130,000 clones; 84% of these occur just once. The biggest ten clones account for approximately 1.5% of the sample. Sequenced material: peripheral blood. Receptors were obtained from a man aged 60-69 years with acute or convalescent COVID-19.

The chain carries TRBV4-1 and TRBJ2-7; TRBD1 agrees at 7 bases. V dropped 5 bases and J dropped 8; count of bases not matched to a gene: 12. This CDR3 is 14 amino acids long. Germline V CDR1 and CDR2: MGHRA, YSYEKL. The CDR3 here is CASSSLAGGEKQYF. The CDR3, as DNA: TGCGCCAGCAGCTCCTTAGCAGGGGGAGAGAAGCAGTACTTC.

The J gene is TRBJ1-2, the V gene TRBV30, with D perhaps matching TRBD1 (5 bases). The V and J ends lost 4 bases and 7 bases respectively, with 16 bases between them. Germline assignment: CDR1 GTSNPN and CDR2 SVGIG (reference sequence). The length of the CDR3 is 13 residues. CDR3: CAWTATSQGGYTF. The CDR3 nucleotides are TGTGCCTGGACTGCTACCTCCCAGGGTGGCTACACCTTC. Full variable domain (missing parts from reference TRBV30 and TRBJ1-2): SQTIHQWPATLVQPVGSPLSLECTVEGTSNPNLYWYRQAAGRGLQLLFYSVGIGQISSEVPQNLSASRPQDRQFILSSKKLLLSDSGFYLCAWTATSQGGYTFGSGTRLTVV.

The chain is built from TRBV4-1 and TRBJ2-1; 11 positions agree with TRBD2. Germline V gene lookup returns CDR1 MGHRA and CDR2 YSYEKL. With 5 bases clipped from V and 8 bases from J, the junction kept 5 bases outside the gene matches. The CDR3 contains 14 residues. This chain's CDR3 is CASSTPGLADEQFF. CDR3 bases: TGCGCCAGCAGCACACCGGGACTAGCGGATGAGCAGTTCTTC.

The chain joins TRBV7-9 to TRBJ2-7, with 9 positions matching TRBD2. The CDR3 sequence is 15 residues long. Germline V gene sequence: CDR1 SEHNR, CDR2 FQNEAQ (reference sequence). The V gene end was trimmed by 3 bases and the J gene end by 1 base; junction bases not matched to a gene: 4. CDR3 loop: CASSFTTSGSYEQYF. In DNA form, the CDR3 reads TGTGCCAGCAGCTTTACGACTAGCGGTTCCTACGAGCAGTACTTC.

This chain uses TRBV7-3 with TRBJ2-3; the match to TRBD2 covers 10 bases. With 5 bases clipped from V and 6 bases from J, the junction kept 8 bases outside the gene matches. The CDR3 extends over 15 amino acids. Germline loops: CDR1 SGHTA, CDR2 FQGTGA. The CDR3 is CASSQSGGAVDTQYF. CDR3 bases: TGTGCCAGCAGCCAGAGCGGGGGGGCCGTGGATACGCAGTATTTT.

This clone occurred once. This chain connects TRBV5-4 to TRBJ2-7; 8 bases agree with TRBD2. There are 16 residues in the CDR3. Germline trimming cut 4 bases from V and 0 bases from J; bases unmatched to any gene: 9. From germline, CDR1 is SGHNT and CDR2 YYREEE (reference sequence). The CDR3 DNA is TGTGCCAGCAGCCGATCTAGCGGGCCATTCTCCTACGAGCAGTACTTC. Translated: CASSRSSGPFSYEQYF. The full variable domain, in which reference TRBV5-4 and TRBJ2-7 provide the parts outside the CDR3, is ETGVTQSPTHLIKTRGQQVTLRCSSQSGHNTVSWYQQALGQGPQFIFQYYREEENGRGNFPPRFSGLQFPNYSSELNVNALELDDSALYLCASSRSSGPFSYEQYFGPGTRLTVT.

The chain recombines TRBV14 with TRBJ2-3; 7 bases fit TRBD1. This CDR3 spans 14 amino acids. Looked up from germline, CDR1 is SGHDN and CDR2 is FVKESK. J lost 1 base, V lost 4 bases, and 2 bases had no gene match. This chain's CDR3 is CASSLGQGTDTQYF. In DNA form, the CDR3 reads TGTGCCAGCAGCCTAGGACAGGGCACAGATACGCAGTATTTT. Full variable domain (missing parts from reference TRBV14 and TRBJ2-3): EAGVTQFPSHSVIEKGQTVTLRCDPISGHDNLYWYRRVMGKEIKFLLHFVKESKQDESGMPNNRFLAERTGGTYSTLKVQPAELEDSGVYFCASSLGQGTDTQYFGPGTRLTVL.

This chain joins TRBV24-1 and TRBJ2-2, with no clear D. CDR1 is KGHDR, CDR2 SFDVKD, per germline. V lost 7 bases, J lost 6 bases, and 14 bases lay in between. This CDR3 has 14 amino acids. This chain's CDR3 is CATRAKERSGELFF. The CDR3, as DNA: TGTGCCACCAGAGCTAAGGAGCGTTCCGGGGAGCTGTTTTTT.

Worth noting for this clone: Other DNA sequences in this specimen translate into the identical CDR3. The rearrangement links TRBV5-1 to TRBJ2-1, with 11 bases identical to TRBD2. Germline assignment: CDR1 SGHRS and CDR2 YFSETQ. This CDR3 spans 16 amino acids. V lost 4 bases and J lost 1; bases outside the gene matches: 4. The CDR3 DNA reads TGCGCCAGCAGCCCGGGACTAGCGGCGTCCTACAATGAGCAGTTCTTC. Its translation is CASSPGLAASYNEQFF.

The gene calls are TRBV5-1 and TRBJ2-2; D might be TRBD2 (6 bases). V was pared by 4 bases and J by 1 base, with 11 bases between. This CDR3 contains 15 residues. Germline values: CDR1 SGHRS, CDR2 YFSETQ. The CDR3 sequence: CASSGGTGNTGELFF. The CDR3 nucleotides are TGCGCCAGCAGCGGGGGGACCGGGAACACCGGGGAGCTGTTTTTT.

The CDR3 DNA sequence: TGTGCCAGCTCACTACCGGGCCACGACTCTGGAAACACCATATATTTT. Translating gives CASSLPGHDSGNTIYF. This chain joins TRBV18 and TRBJ1-3; no firm D call. This CDR3 contains 16 residues. In germline, CDR1 is KGHSH, CDR2 LQKENI. With 4 bases removed from V and 0 bases from J, the gap between germline ends came to 13 bases.

The genes are TRBV6-5 and TRBJ1-3; D is undetermined. CDR1 MNHEY and CDR2 SVGAGI come from the germline V gene. The V end was cut by 7 bases, the J end by 0 bases, with 10 bases between. CDR3 length: 14 residues. The CDR3 sequence is CASTDGSSGNTIYF. DNA for the CDR3: TGTGCCAGCACGGACGGGAGCTCTGGAAACACCATATATTTT.

This rearrangement joins TRBV2 to TRBJ2-2, with 10 bases identical to TRBD2. The CDR3 extends over 16 amino acids. V gave up 5 bases and J gave up 6 bases; unmatched junction bases: 9. Germline V CDR1 and CDR2: SNHLY, FYNNEI. The CDR3 DNA reads TGTGCCAGCAGTCTAAGTAGCGGGAGGTGGGCCGGGGAGCTGTTTTTT. Amino acids: CASSLSSGRWAGELFF.

V usage is TRBV5-1 and J usage is TRBJ2-7; 12 nucleotides match TRBD1. CDR1 is SGHRS, CDR2 YFSETQ, per germline. With 0 bases clipped from V and 5 bases from J, the junction kept 12 bases outside the gene matches. This CDR3 is built from 18 residues. CDR3 DNA sequence: TGCGCCAGCAGCTTGGAATTGCCGGGACAGGGGGCGCGCCACGAGCAGTACTTC. This sequence encodes CASSLELPGQGARHEQYF.

This chain connects TRBV19 to TRBJ2-7; 7 bases align to TRBD1. This CDR3 spans 16 amino acids. Germline values: CDR1 LNHDA, CDR2 SQIVND (reference sequence). V lost 2 bases to trimming and J lost 2 bases; unmatched junction nucleotides: 9. The CDR3 loop reads CASSIRRDRVPYEQYF. The CDR3 DNA sequence: TGTGCCAGTAGTATACGTAGGGACAGAGTTCCCTACGAGCAGTACTTC.

This clone was seen only a few times. The chain uses TRBV30 and TRBJ1-6; a possible D gene is TRBD1 (5 bases). This CDR3 has 14 residues. The V gene's germline CDR1 is GTSNPN and CDR2 SVGIG (reference sequence). V dropped 3 bases and J dropped 7 bases, with 13 bases sitting between them. This chain's CDR3 is CAWRAGLSNSPLHF. The CDR3, as DNA: TGTGCCTGGAGGGCGGGACTTTCAAATTCACCCCTCCACTTT.

The chain combines TRBV18 with TRBJ1-2; TRBD1 is a possible D gene (5 bases). Germline assignment: CDR1 KGHSH and CDR2 LQKENI. CDR3 size: 14 residues. Trimming left V 2 bases short and J 4 bases short, with 11 bases between. DNA of the CDR3: TGTGCCAGCTCACCATGGGATGACAGCTATGGCTACACCTTC. It specifies CASSPWDDSYGYTF.

The count of this clone is one. This chain links TRBV29-1 with TRBJ1-2; D may be TRBD1 (5 bases). This CDR3 spans 12 amino acids. Germline lookup yields CDR1 SQVTM and CDR2 ANQGSEA. The V end was cut by 4 bases, the J end by 1 base, with 7 bases between. The CDR3 loop is CSVGGGNYGYTF. DNA of the CDR3: TGCAGCGTTGGGGGCGGTAACTATGGCTACACCTTC.

CDR3 protein: CASSYEGSPGDQPQHF. Written as DNA, the CDR3 is TGTGCCAGCAGTTATGAGGGCTCTCCAGGCGATCAGCCCCAGCATTTT. The chain employs TRBV6-2 or TRBV6-3 and TRBJ1-5; D unresolved. V lost 3 bases and J 5 bases, leaving 17 bases between the germline ends. The CDR3 contains 16 residues. From germline, CDR1 is MNHEY and CDR2 SVGEGT.

The chain couples TRBV5-1 to TRBJ2-7, with 9 positions matching TRBD1. V trimming: 1 base; J trimming: 5 bases; junction bases outside the gene matches: 4. The CDR3 is 14 amino acids. Per the germline V gene, CDR1 is SGHRS and CDR2 is YFSETQ. In nucleotides, the CDR3 is TGCGCCAGCAGCTTGATACAGGGGGCCCACGAGCAGTACTTC. Encoded protein: CASSLIQGAHEQYF.

The chain recombines TRBV14 with TRBJ1-4; TRBD1 aligns across 9 bases. The CDR3 spans 14 residues. Germline V gene data show CDR1 as SGHDN and CDR2 as FVKESK. The V gene end was trimmed by 5 bases and the J gene end by 7 bases; junction bases not matched to a gene: 5. The CDR3 spells CASSYRGRSEKLFF. CDR3 bases: TGTGCCAGCAGCTACAGGGGGCGGTCTGAAAAACTGTTTTTT.

A single count supports this clone. This rearrangement joins TRBV9 to TRBJ2-1; D is unresolved. Trimming pared 0 bases from V and 6 bases from J, leaving 16 bases between. This CDR3 has 16 residues. In germline, CDR1 is SGDLS, CDR2 YYNGEE. The chain's CDR3 is CASSVDSRGQGNEQFF. For the CDR3, the DNA is TGTGCCAGCAGCGTAGATTCTCGCGGCCAAGGCAATGAGCAGTTCTTC.

The V and J genes are TRBV9 and TRBJ2-2, with D possibly matching TRBD1 (6 bases). Germline-derived CDR1 and CDR2 are SGDLS and YYNGEE. V shed 1 base and J shed 1 base, with 11 bases lying between them. This CDR3 region has 16 residues. The CDR3 DNA reads TGTGCCAGCAGCGTATCAGGGGATGGGAACACCGGGGAGCTGTTTTTT. The encoded protein is CASSVSGDGNTGELFF.

This clone was seen a single time. CDR3 sequence: CASSLLSTVAYNSPLHF. In DNA form, the CDR3 reads TGCGCCAGCAGCCTTTTATCCACAGTTGCCTATAATTCACCCCTCCACTTT. The chain carries TRBV4-1 and TRBJ1-6; D is unclear. Trimming removed 4 bases from V and 2 bases from J, with 15 bases in between. The CDR3 has 17 amino acids. Germline CDR1 reads MGHRA; CDR2 reads YSYEKL.

The chain employs TRBV29-1 and TRBJ2-2, with a tentative D call TRBD2 (7 bases). CDR1 is SQVTM and CDR2 is ANQGSEA in the germline V gene. With 6 bases removed from V and 0 bases from J, the gap between germline ends came to 11 bases. The CDR3 covers 14 residues. This chain's CDR3 is CSVGGTPNTGELFF. The CDR3 DNA reads TGCAGCGTGGGGGGGACACCGAACACCGGGGAGCTGTTTTTT.

The chain links TRBV5-4 to TRBJ2-1, with TRBD2 matching over 11 bases. The CDR3 runs to 17 residues. J gave up 5 bases and V 2 bases, and 9 bases lay outside the gene matches. The germline CDR1 and CDR2 sequences are SGHNT and YYREEE (reference sequence). This CDR3 is CASSFRPTSGTHNEQFF. DNA for the CDR3: TGTGCCAGCAGCTTCAGACCGACTAGCGGGACTCACAATGAGCAGTTCTTC.

The rearrangement links TRBV11-2 to TRBJ1-2; possibly TRBD1 for D (5 bases). Trimming removed 5 bases from V and 8 bases from J, with 15 bases in between. The CDR3 has 13 residues. Germline lookup yields CDR1 SGHAT and CDR2 FQNNGV. The CDR3 DNA is TGTGCCAGCAGCCCAAGCGGGGGGTCGGGCTACACCTTC. This translates into CASSPSGGSGYTF.

V gene TRBV6-1 combines with J gene TRBJ2-1; 9 bases are a match to TRBD2. There are 17 residues in the CDR3. From germline, CDR1 is MNHNS and CDR2 SASEGT. V lost 2 bases and J lost 3; bases outside the gene matches: 8. In DNA form, the CDR3 reads TGTGCCAGCAGTGAATATCGCGGGAGGGCCCTCTACAATGAGCAGTTCTTC. It translates to CASSEYRGRALYNEQFF.

The rearrangement links TRBV6-1 to TRBJ1-6; no reliable D call. The CDR3 is 16 amino acids. Germline V gene data show CDR1 as MNHNS and CDR2 as SASEGT. The V and J ends lost 4 bases and 8 bases respectively, with 18 bases between them. CDR3 DNA sequence: TGTGCCAGCAGTGCCAGGATCTGGGTTTCTGATTCACCCCTCCACTTT. Its translation is CASSARIWVSDSPLHF.

CDR3 residues: CASGLAGAYEQYF. CDR3 coding DNA: TGTGCTAGTGGTTTGGCAGGGGCTTACGAGCAGTACTTC. The J gene is TRBJ2-7, the V gene TRBV12-5; a possible D gene is TRBD1 (6 bases). This CDR3 has 13 residues. CDR1 is LGHNT, CDR2 FRNRAP, per germline. Between the trimmed V and J ends, which lost 1 base and 4 bases, there was a span of 8 bases. The full variable domain, with the rest looked up from reference TRBV12-5 and TRBJ2-7, is DARVTQTPRHKVTEMGQEVTMRCQPILGHNTVFWYRQTMMQGLELLAYFRNRAPLDDSGMPKDRFSAEMPDATLATLKIQPSEPRDSAVYFCASGLAGAYEQYFGPGTRLTVT.

The rearrangement links TRBV6-2 or TRBV6-3 to TRBJ1-2; 9 bases line up with TRBD1. Trimming took 4 bases from V and 3 from J; bases not matched to a gene: 3. In germline, CDR1 is MNHEY, CDR2 SVGEGT. This CDR3 spans 14 amino acids. The DNA of the CDR3 is TGTGCCAGCAGTTTACAGGGGGCGGACTATGGCTACACCTTC. It encodes CASSLQGADYGYTF.